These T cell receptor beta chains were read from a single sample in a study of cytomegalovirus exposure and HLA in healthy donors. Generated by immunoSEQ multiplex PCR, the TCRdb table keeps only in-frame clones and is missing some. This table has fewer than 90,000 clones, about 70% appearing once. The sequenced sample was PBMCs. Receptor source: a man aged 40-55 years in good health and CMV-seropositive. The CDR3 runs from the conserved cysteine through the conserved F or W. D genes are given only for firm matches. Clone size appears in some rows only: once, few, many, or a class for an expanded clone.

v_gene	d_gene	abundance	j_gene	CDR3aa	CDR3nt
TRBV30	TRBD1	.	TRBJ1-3	CAWATGTVGNTIYF	TGTGCCTGGGCGACCGGGACAGTAGGTAACACCATATATTTT
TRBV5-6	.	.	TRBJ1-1	CASSLPFRGPMNTEAFF	TGTGCCAGCAGCTTGCCTTTCAGGGGCCCCATGAACACTGAAGCTTTCTTT
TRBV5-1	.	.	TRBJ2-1	CASSGGLTMNEQFF	TGCGCCAGCAGCGGGGGACTGACTATGAATGAGCAGTTCTTC
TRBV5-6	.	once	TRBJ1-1	CASSLDSREAFF	TGTGCCAGCAGCTTGGACAGCCGAGAGGCTTTCTTT
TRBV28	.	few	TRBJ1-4	CASQGTNEKLFF	TGTGCCAGCCAGGGCACTAATGAAAAACTGTTTTTT
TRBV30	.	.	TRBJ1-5	CAWSGGQNSNQPQHF	TGTGCCTGGAGTGGTGGGCAGAATAGCAATCAGCCCCAGCATTTT
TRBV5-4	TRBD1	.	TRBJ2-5	CASSSNRGETQYF	TGTGCCAGCAGTTCAAACAGGGGTGAGACCCAGTACTTC
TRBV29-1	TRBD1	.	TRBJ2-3	CSVERTGSTDTQYF	TGCAGCGTTGAGCGGACAGGGAGCACAGATACGCAGTATTTT
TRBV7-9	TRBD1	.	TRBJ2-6	CASSQPGQTSSGANVLTF	TGTGCCAGCAGCCAACCGGGACAGACTTCCTCTGGGGCCAACGTCCTGACTTTC
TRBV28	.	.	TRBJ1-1	CATAGTEAFF	TGTGCCACTGCCGGCACTGAAGCTTTCTTT
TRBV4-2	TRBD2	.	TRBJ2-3	CASSLSLAGGTDTQYF	TGTGCCAGCAGCCTTTCCCTGGCGGGGGGCACAGATACGCAGTATTTT
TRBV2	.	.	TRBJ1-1	CAGGQGTEAFF	TGTGCCGGCGGTCAGGGCACTGAAGCTTTCTTT
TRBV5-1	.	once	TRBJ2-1	CASSLYRANNEQFF	TGCGCCAGCAGCTTGTACAGGGCCAACAATGAGCAGTTCTTC
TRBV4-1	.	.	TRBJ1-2	CASSQRTVNYGYTF	TGCGCCAGCAGCCAACGGACAGTGAACTATGGCTACACCTTC
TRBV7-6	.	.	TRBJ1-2	CASSLNSLGYGYTF	TGTGCCAGCAGCTTAAACTCTCTCGGCTATGGCTACACCTTC
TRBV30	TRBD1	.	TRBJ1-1	CAWVAEPGGLNTEAFF	TGTGCCTGGGTCGCGGAGCCAGGGGGCTTGAACACTGAAGCTTTCTTT
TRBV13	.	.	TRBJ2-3	CASSSRPGSDTQYF	TGTGCCAGTAGCTCGAGGCCAGGGTCAGATACGCAGTATTTT
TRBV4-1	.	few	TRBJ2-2	CASSQDGQNTGELFF	TGCGCCAGCAGCCAAGATGGACAAAACACCGGGGAGCTGTTTTTT
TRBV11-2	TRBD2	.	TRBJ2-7	CASSPQSGGRYEQYF	TGTGCCAGCAGCCCACAAAGCGGGGGTAGGTACGAGCAGTACTTC
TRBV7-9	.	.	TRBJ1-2	CASSLAEGGNYGYTF	TGTGCCAGCAGCTTAGCAGAGGGTGGGAACTATGGCTACACCTTC
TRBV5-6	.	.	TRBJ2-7	CASSLRAGMWYEQYF	TGTGCCAGCAGCCTGAGGGCGGGGATGTGGTACGAGCAGTACTTC
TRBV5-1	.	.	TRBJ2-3	CASSLGGLGAYDTQYF	TGCGCCAGCAGCTTGGGCGGATTAGGGGCGTACGATACGCAGTATTTT
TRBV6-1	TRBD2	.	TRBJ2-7	CASSERGVAYEQYF	TGTGCCAGCAGTGAACGGGGGGTTGCCTACGAGCAGTACTTC
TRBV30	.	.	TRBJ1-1	CAWMRAEAFF	TGTGCCTGGATGAGGGCTGAAGCTTTCTTT
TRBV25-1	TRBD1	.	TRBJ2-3	CASSKPGQGAGSTDTQYF	TGTGCCAGCAGTAAGCCGGGACAGGGGGCCGGAAGCACAGATACGCAGTATTTT